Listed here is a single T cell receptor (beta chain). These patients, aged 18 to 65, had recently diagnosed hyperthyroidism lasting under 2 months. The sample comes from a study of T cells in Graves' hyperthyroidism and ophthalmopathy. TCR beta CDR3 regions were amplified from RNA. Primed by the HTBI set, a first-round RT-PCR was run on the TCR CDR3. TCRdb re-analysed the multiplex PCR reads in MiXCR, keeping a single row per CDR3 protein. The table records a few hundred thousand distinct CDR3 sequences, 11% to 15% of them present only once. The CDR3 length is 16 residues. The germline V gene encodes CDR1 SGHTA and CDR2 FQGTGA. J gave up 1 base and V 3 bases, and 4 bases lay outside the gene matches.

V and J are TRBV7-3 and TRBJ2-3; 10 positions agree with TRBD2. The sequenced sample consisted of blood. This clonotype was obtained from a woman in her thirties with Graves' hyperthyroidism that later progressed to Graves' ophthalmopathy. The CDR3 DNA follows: TGTGCCAGCAGCTTTGAAGCGGGAGGGGGCACAGATACGCAGTATTTT. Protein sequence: CASSFEAGGGTDTQYF. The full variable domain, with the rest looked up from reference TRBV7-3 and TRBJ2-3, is GAGVSQTPSNKVTEKGKYVELRCDPISGHTALYWYRQSLGQGPEFLIYFQGTGAADDSGLPNDRFFAVRPEGSVSTLKIQRTERGDSAVYLCASSFEAGGGTDTQYFGPGTRLTVL.